The entry that follows covers one TCR beta chain sequence. Its cognate antigen is unknown. In the authors' workflow: ImmunoSEQ yielded junction-only sequences lacking quality scores, so filtering differed. Clones were read by immunoSEQ multiplex PCR, and TCRdb kept only the in-frame ones, dropping some. The V and J calls and the clone size are those of that table, but D and trimming were determined from the DNA. The sample records roughly 2.1 million clones, just over 90% being singletons. These data originate in a study of shared clonotypes between healthy human individuals. Overall study context: Every donor yielded three CD4 naive, three CD4 memory, two CD8 naive and one CD8 memory plate. Whole-study results and caveats: Roughly 5% of naive CD4 clonotypes were shared across several donors. A reduction in generation probabilities was seen for non-shared clonotypes relative to those shared by all four donors.

CD45RO-negative CD8 cells positively selected for CCR7 made up the naive population, which excluded terminally differentiated effector memory CD45RA+ cells. Germline V CDR1 and CDR2: MGHRA, YSYEKL. The ends were cut back, 5 bases at V and 0 bases at J, with 14 bases in the middle. CDR3 size: 16 residues. The sequence derives from a man between 18 and 29 years old in good health. Some clones in this sample may be carry-over from other donors' samples. The chain is built from TRBV4-1 and TRBJ2-1, with D maybe TRBD2 (5 bases). The sequenced sample was naive CD8+ T cells from PBMCs. The CDR3, as DNA: TGCGCCAGCAGCTACCTACCGGGGAGCTCCTACAATGAGCAGTTCTTC. Amino acids: CASSYLPGSSYNEQFF.